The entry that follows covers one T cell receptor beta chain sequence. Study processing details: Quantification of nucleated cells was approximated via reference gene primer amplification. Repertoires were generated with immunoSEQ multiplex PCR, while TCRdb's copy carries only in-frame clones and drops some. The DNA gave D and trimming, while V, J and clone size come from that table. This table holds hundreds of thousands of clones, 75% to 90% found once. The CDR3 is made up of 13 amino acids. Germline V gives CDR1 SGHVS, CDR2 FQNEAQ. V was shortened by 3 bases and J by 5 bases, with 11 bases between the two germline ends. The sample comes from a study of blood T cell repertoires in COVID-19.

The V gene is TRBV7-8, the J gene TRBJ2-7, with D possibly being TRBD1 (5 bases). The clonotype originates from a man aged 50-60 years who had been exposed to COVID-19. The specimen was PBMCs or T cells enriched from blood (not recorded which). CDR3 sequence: CASSFQGADEQYV. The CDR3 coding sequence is TGTGCCAGCAGCTTTCAAGGGGCGGACGAGCAGTACGTC.